Following are 19 T cell receptor beta chains from one sample sequenced in a study of blood T cells in healthy people across ages (dated by TCRdb to between 2015 and 2017). The library was produced with 5' RACE. TCRdb records Illumina HiSeq 2500 as the sequencer. A second about 7 to 11 cycle PCR used a sample-barcoded 5' primer and a J-beta primer mix. Using fastp at Q25 and MiXCR, TCRdb reprocessed the public reads and kept productive beta chains. Entries that share a CDR3 protein sequence are merged under the most common genes and DNA. In this sample the table shows almost 1 million distinct CDR3 sequences, roughly 51% of which occur a single time. About a fifth of the sample rests with the top ten. Sequenced material: blood. The origin of the receptors is a woman aged 60-70 years in good health.

As for this clonotype: This may come from a read error, since a much larger clone is one base off. The rearrangement links TRBV29-1 to TRBJ2-5, with 8 bases identical to TRBD1. V shed 3 bases, J shed 11 bases, and the junction held 11 bases outside the gene matches. Looked up from germline, CDR1 is SQVTM and CDR2 is ANQGSEA. The length of the CDR3 is 13 residues. CDR3 sequence: CSVDPTGGNEQYF. The DNA of the CDR3 is TGCAGCGTTGACCCCACAGGGGGTAATGAGCAGTACTTC. Looking up the rest from reference TRBV29-1 and TRBJ2-5 gives the full variable domain: SAVISQKPSRDICQRGTSLTIQCQVDSQVTMMFWYRQQPGQSLTLIATANQGSEATYESGFVIDKFPISRPNLTFSTLTVSNMSPEDSSIYLCSVDPTGGNEQYFGPGTRLLVL.

Turning to this clonotype: One junction end disagrees with the germline gene, perhaps due to a read error. CDR3 in amino acids: CASSPETGIDYGCTF. Here the CDR3 DNA reads TGTGCCAGCAGCCCTGAAACAGGGATCGACTATGGCTGCACCTTC. The chain recombines TRBV7-2 with TRBJ1-2, with TRBD1 as a possible D gene (6 bases). This CDR3 contains 15 residues. Germline V CDR1 and CDR2: SGHTA, FQGNSA.

This clonotype showed up many times. The V and J genes are TRBV5-1 and TRBJ2-7; perhaps TRBD2 as D (6 bases). In germline, CDR1 is SGHRS, CDR2 YFSETQ. Trimming cost V 0 bases and J 1 base, with 17 bases left between them. The CDR3 is 17 residues long. CDR3 nucleotide sequence: TGCGCCAGCAGCTTGGCAGGGCCTTCTAGCGATTCCTACGAGCAGTACTTC. This gives the protein CASSLAGPSSDSYEQYF. Based on the CDR3 plus reference TRBV5-1 and TRBJ2-7, the full variable domain is KAGVTQTPRYLIKTRGQQVTLSCSPISGHRSVSWYQQTPGQGLQFLFEYFSETQRNKGNFPGRFSGRQFSNSRSEMNVSTLELGDSALYLCASSLAGPSSDSYEQYFGPGTRLTVT.

This clonotype was seen once. Sequence at one end of the junction differs from germline and may be a read error. This chain connects TRBV29-1 to TRBJ2-1; 8 nucleotides match TRBD2. The CDR3 is 16 amino acids. Germline lookup yields CDR1 SQVTM and CDR2 ANQGSEA. CDR3 residues: CSGRLKSSGSHNEQFF. The CDR3 bases are TGCAGCGGCCGCCTGAAGTCGAGCGGGAGCCACAATGAGCAGTTTTTC.

This clonotype came up many times. V is TRBV7-9 and J is TRBJ2-1; D remains unclear. The germline V gene has CDR1 SEHNR and CDR2 FQNEAQ (reference sequence). The CDR3 covers 13 residues. V lost 2 bases, J lost 8 bases, and 10 bases lay in between. CDR3 in DNA: TGTGCCAGCAGCTTACTGGGTATTTATGAGCAGTTCTTC. This translates into CASSLLGIYEQFF.

This clonotype was seen a few times. CDR3 protein: CASAALGGLGEKLFF. CDR3 coding DNA: TGCGCCAGCGCCGCTCTTGGGGGGCTCGGTGAAAAACTGTTTTTT. The chain is built from TRBV4-3 and TRBJ1-4, with D possibly being TRBD1 (6 bases). The ends were cut back, 8 bases at V and 7 bases at J, with 20 bases in the middle. This CDR3 has 15 amino acids. Germline V gene lookup returns CDR1 LGHNA and CDR2 YSLEER.

The table lists this clonotype with a few counts. In DNA form, the CDR3 reads TGTGCCAGCTCACCAGGAACCTCGGTCACCGGGGAGCTGTTTTTT. It yields the protein CASSPGTSVTGELFF. This chain uses TRBV18 with TRBJ2-2; D remains unclear. The CDR3 runs to 15 residues. V was trimmed by 2 bases and J by 4 bases, leaving 11 bases between them. The germline V gene has CDR1 KGHSH and CDR2 LQKENI.

This clonotype was counted between two and nine times. CDR3 region: CASSPTSGDYEQYF. CDR3 coding DNA: TGCGCCAGCAGCCCTACTAGCGGGGACTACGAGCAGTACTTC. The V gene is TRBV4-1, the J gene TRBJ2-7, with TRBD2 matching over 10 bases. Per the germline V gene, CDR1 is MGHRA and CDR2 is YSYEKL. The CDR3 is made up of 14 amino acids. The J segment lost 3 bases and the V segment lost 4 bases, leaving 3 bases of the junction unmatched.

The V call is TRBV29-1, the J call TRBJ1-2; D gene ambiguous. The length of the CDR3 is 11 residues. The germline V and J ends were trimmed by 6 bases and 3 bases, with 8 bases remaining between them. The germline CDR1 and CDR2 sequences are SQVTM and ANQGSEA. CDR3 sequence (DNA): TGCAGCGTCGCCAGCCACTATGGCTACACCTTC. Its protein product is CSVASHYGYTF.

This chain joins TRBV12-5 and TRBJ2-1, with 7 nucleotides matching TRBD1. The better agreement between TRBJ2-7 and the DNA end casts doubt on the J call. CDR3 length: 15 amino acids. Per germline, CDR1 LGHNT and CDR2 FRNRAP. Here the CDR3 DNA reads TGTGCTAGTGGTTTGTTTGTGGGACAGTACAATGAGCAGTACTTC. Translated: CASGLFVGQYNEQYF.

The V gene is TRBV6-6, the J gene TRBJ2-4; D gene uncertain. This CDR3 comprises 15 residues. V was trimmed by 6 bases and J by 0 bases, leaving 12 bases between them. Germline V gene sequence: CDR1 MNHNY, CDR2 SVGAGI (reference sequence). As DNA, the CDR3 is TGTGCCAGCAGCGCCAGCCGTATAGCCAAAAACATTCAGTACTTC. It yields the protein CASSASRIAKNIQYF.

This clonotype has at least ten counts. The chain has TRBV10-3 and TRBJ2-3; D possibly uses TRBD1 or TRBD2 (5 bases each). The CDR3 runs to 15 residues. CDR1 ENHRY and CDR2 SYGVKD come from the germline V gene. The V end was cut by 5 bases, the J end by 1 base, with 13 bases between. The CDR3 spells CAISSPGRGTDTQYF. The CDR3 DNA is TGTGCCATCAGTTCCCCGGGACGCGGCACAGATACGCAGTATTTT.

The chain links TRBV20-1 to TRBJ2-1; 7 bases are shared with TRBD2. The CDR3 sequence is 16 residues long. After removal of 7 bases from V and 9 bases from J, the junction contained 21 bases not matched to a gene. Germline assignment: CDR1 DFQATT and CDR2 SNEGSKA (reference sequence). DNA for the CDR3: TGCAGTGTCCAGATGGTTTACGGCGGGAGTAACACTGAGCAGTTCTTC. Protein product: CSVQMVYGGSNTEQFF.

The chain joins TRBV20-1 to TRBJ2-7, with a tentative D call TRBD1 (5 bases). V dropped 6 bases and J dropped 0 bases, with 15 bases sitting between them. CDR3 length: 14 residues. Germline CDR1 reads DFQATT; CDR2 reads SNEGSKA (reference sequence). The CDR3 DNA reads TGCAGTGCCACCCGCCCAAGGGGCTCCTACGAGCAGTACTTC. As protein: CSATRPRGSYEQYF.

About this clonotype: A read error may account for a junction end that differs from germline. This chain links TRBV20-1 with TRBJ2-1; the match to TRBD2 covers 11 bases. In germline, CDR1 is DFQATT, CDR2 SNEGSKA (reference sequence). This CDR3 contains 14 residues. CDR3 nucleotides: TGCAGTGCACTAGCGGGAGAGAGGTACAATGAGCAATTCTTC. Translating gives CSALAGERYNEQFF.

This clonotype was seen repeatedly, ten times or more. The chain couples TRBV28 to TRBJ2-7; D gene unclear. Trimming took 5 bases from V and 2 from J, leaving 10 bases between them. Germline CDR1 and CDR2: MDHEN and SYDVKM. The CDR3 is 13 amino acids. The CDR3 here is CASSVGMPYEQYF. Here the CDR3 DNA reads TGTGCCAGCAGTGTGGGTATGCCCTACGAGCAGTACTTC.

The chain couples TRBV18 to TRBJ1-2; 7 bases align to TRBD1. The CDR3 covers 15 residues. Germline assignment: CDR1 KGHSH and CDR2 LQKENI. The V gene end was trimmed by 0 bases and the J gene end by 7 bases; junction bases not matched to a gene: 8. The CDR3 protein is CASSPPSYRGSGYTF. The DNA of the CDR3 is TGTGCCAGCTCACCACCATCTTACAGGGGAAGTGGCTACACCTTC.

V usage is TRBV6-6 and J usage is TRBJ1-1, with D tentatively TRBD1 (6 bases). The CDR3 has 16 residues. In germline, CDR1 is MNHNY, CDR2 SVGAGI (reference sequence). With 5 bases removed from V and 4 bases from J, the gap between germline ends came to 20 bases. The CDR3 coding sequence is TGTGCCAGCAGTCCTAGGGTATTGAGCAGGGGCACTGAAGCTTTCTTT. Translated: CASSPRVLSRGTEAFF.

This sequence joins TRBV20-1 and TRBJ2-1, with 7 bases fitting TRBD2. The V segment lost 6 bases and the J segment 9 bases; nucleotides outside the gene matches: 14. This CDR3 contains 14 residues. CDR1 and CDR2 from the germline V gene are DFQATT and SNEGSKA (reference sequence). The DNA of the CDR3 is TGCAGTGCCCTGGCGGGAGCGGGAATGGCTGAGCAGTTCTTC. It encodes CSALAGAGMAEQFF.